Included here is one T cell receptor (beta chain) sequence, with context. The antigen this receptor binds is unknown. No quality values exist for individual bases; no much larger clone is one base distant. For this chain, trimming is 7 bases at the V end and 1 base at the J end, and the number of junction bases without a gene match is 3. Its CDR3 holds 12 amino acids, cysteine through phenylalanine. CDR3 DNA only is kept here, 36 bases in frame from base 1. As encoded in the germline V gene, CDR1 is SQVTM while CDR2 is ANQGSEA. This specimen belongs to a study of glioma-infiltrating T cells (dated by TCRdb to between 2015 and 2016). The study in broad terms: Glioma tissue, non-neoplastic brain tissue and matched peripheral blood mononuclear cells were used as sources from which TCR alpha- and beta-chain repertoires were sequenced. To measure how far tissue and blood T-cell populations diverged, each tissue-infiltrating repertoire was compared against the peripheral blood repertoire of the same patient. Three low-grade glioma patients, 7 to 9 primary glioblastoma patients and three non-glioma patients contributing non-neoplastic brain tissue were included in the paired cohort. Paper-wide results and their limitations: Small numbers underpinned the group comparisons: under ten glioblastoma patients, three low-grade glioma patients and three non-neoplastic patients. Very few CDR3 sequences were shared between tissue and blood, attributed to high CDR3 diversity and limited sampling. VJ-independent divergence between tissue and blood was lower than expected in non-neoplastic patients but higher than expected in all gliomas, particularly low-grade gliomas.

TCR alpha and beta CDR3 regions were amplified with the iRepertoire nested amplicon-rescue multiplex PCR (arm-PCR) platform from RNA. One-step reverse transcription and amplification used about 85-450 ng of tissue mRNA or PBMC total RNA as input. After bead purification, a secondary multiplex PCR added Illumina adapters, and libraries were gel-purified between 200 and 400 bp. Libraries carried internal 6-nucleotide barcodes used for demultiplexing. Sequencing of libraries was performed on an Illumina MiSeq with 2x220 or 2x250 nucleotide paired-end reads. The original pipeline was this. Paired reads were merged with FLASH 1.2.11 and aligned to the GRCh37 human genome with BWA-MEM before extracting TRA and TRB reads. For V and J assignment, an IMGT-derived reference of cassette sequences and CDR3 motifs that included pseudogenes was used. Reads were translated in three frames, and productive CDR3s were defined by a C…FGXG motif without stop codons. A clonotype was defined as a unique combination of a V-J cassette pair and a CDR3 amino acid sequence. Reads were filtered by Hamming distance, thresholded by each sample's sequence error rate in mapped regions. TCRdb ran its own pipeline on the public reads, namely fastp trimming at Q25 and MiXCR clone calling, and kept in-frame beta chains. A single entry per CDR3 protein holds the most common genes and DNA from its merged rows. TCRdb, not the original authors, processed these V and J calls. The sample yields about 200,000 distinct CDR3 sequences; about 31% were counted once. The ten largest clones capture 20% of the sample.

Sequenced: glioma tissue, nonneoplastic brain tissue, or PBMCs (not recorded which). The source of this sequence is a human donor with low-grade glioma or glioblastoma, undergoing nonglioma brain surgery, or in good health (not recorded which). The chain is made from TRBV29-1 and TRBJ1-1; TRBD1 agrees with 7 junctional bases. The sequenced DNA: TGCAGCGCACGGGACAGGAACACTGAAGCTTTCTTT. The encoded protein is CSARDRNTEAFF.